What follows are 9 T cell receptor beta chains derived from one specimen sequenced in a study of cytomegalovirus exposure and HLA in healthy donors. Amplification used 60 Vbeta primers and 13 Jbeta primers. TCRdb's table, derived via immunoSEQ multiplex PCR, lists solely in-frame clones and lacks some. The sample has approximately 120,000 clones, 73% seen once. The sample was PBMCs. These receptors all stem from a man in his sixties in good health and CMV-seropositive.

This clone came up once. The CDR3 DNA sequence: TGTGCCAGCAGCCCTGGTACAGGGGACACCGGGGAGCTGTTTTTT. Translation gives CASSPGTGDTGELFF. V and J are TRBV7-9 and TRBJ2-2; 7 nucleotides agree with TRBD1. V lost 5 bases and J lost 3; bases outside the gene matches: 6. Germline CDR1 reads SEHNR; CDR2 reads FQNEAQ (reference sequence). This CDR3 is built from 15 residues.

This clone has more than one count but fewer than ten. The V call is TRBV2, the J call TRBJ1-1; TRBD1 is a possible D gene (6 bases). Per germline, CDR1 SNHLY and CDR2 FYNNEI. V lost 6 bases, J lost 4 bases, and 12 bases lay in between. The CDR3 length is 13 residues. The CDR3 DNA reads as TGTGCCAGCAGGGCCTCAGGGGTCACTGAAGCTTTCTTT. This translates into CASRASGVTEAFF. Looking up the rest from reference TRBV2 and TRBJ1-1 gives the full variable domain: EPEVTQTPSHQVTQMGQEVILRCVPISNHLYFYWYRQILGQKVEFLVSFYNNEISEKSEIFDDQFSVERPDGSNFTLKIRSTKLEDSAMYFCASRASGVTEAFFGQGTRLTVV.

The J gene is TRBJ2-1, the V gene TRBV4-1; 9 bases align to TRBD2. Germline CDR1 MGHRA, CDR2 YSYEKL. This CDR3 is built from 16 residues. The ends lost 0 bases at V and 5 bases at J; junction bases unmatched: 5. The CDR3 protein is CASSQEEAGGNNEQFF. In DNA form, the CDR3 reads TGCGCCAGCAGCCAAGAAGAGGCGGGGGGGAACAATGAGCAGTTCTTC.

The rearrangement links TRBV5-1 to TRBJ2-7, with D tentatively TRBD2 (6 bases). The germline V gene has CDR1 SGHRS and CDR2 YFSETQ. V lost 0 bases and J lost 1, with 17 bases in between. This CDR3 region has 17 residues. In DNA form, the CDR3 reads TGCGCCAGCAGCTTGGAATATGGTCGGGGGATTTCCTACGAGCAGTACTTC. It encodes CASSLEYGRGISYEQYF. Based on the CDR3 plus reference TRBV5-1 and TRBJ2-7, the full variable domain is KAGVTQTPRYLIKTRGQQVTLSCSPISGHRSVSWYQQTPGQGLQFLFEYFSETQRNKGNFPGRFSGRQFSNSRSEMNVSTLELGDSALYLCASSLEYGRGISYEQYFGPGTRLTVT.

The chain carries TRBV6-5 and TRBJ1-2; maybe TRBD1 (6 bases). This CDR3 contains 12 residues. Trimming stripped 6 bases from V and 4 bases from J, with 9 bases between. Germline CDR1 reads MNHEY; CDR2 reads SVGAGI. CDR3 nucleotides: TGTGCCAGCAGGGACAGTCTCTATGGCTACACCTTC. Amino acid sequence: CASRDSLYGYTF.

The CDR3 protein is CASSRQVERASQYF. The CDR3 region has the DNA TGTGCCAGCAGCCGACAGGTAGAGCGTGCTTCGCAGTATTTT. The chain couples TRBV9 to TRBJ2-3; D perhaps matches TRBD1 (6 bases). CDR3 length: 14 amino acids. Trimming pared 4 bases from V and 10 bases from J, leaving 19 bases between. CDR1 and CDR2 from the germline V gene are SGDLS and YYNGEE.

This clone was seen a handful of times. V and J are TRBV27 and TRBJ1-5, with D unresolved. The CDR3 covers 17 residues. The germline CDR1 and CDR2 sequences are MNHEY and SMNVEV (reference sequence). The germline V and J ends were trimmed by 4 bases and 5 bases, with 21 bases remaining between them. The chain's CDR3 is CASSSRFLLFGDQPQHF. In DNA form, the CDR3 reads TGTGCCAGCAGTTCCCGCTTCTTACTGTTTGGAGATCAGCCCCAGCATTTT.

The V and J genes are TRBV6-1 and TRBJ1-2, with 7 bases lining up with TRBD1. The germline V gene has CDR1 MNHNS and CDR2 SASEGT. The CDR3 runs 13 residues. V lost 7 bases to trimming and J lost 4 bases; unmatched junction nucleotides: 6. The CDR3 coding sequence is TGTGCCAGCACCAGAGGGGGCATCTATGGCTACACCTTC. Translated, it gives CASTRGGIYGYTF.

The chain uses TRBV18 and TRBJ1-1, with D uncertain. The CDR3 spans 16 residues. The V and J ends lost 0 bases and 3 bases respectively, with 14 bases between them. The germline CDR1 and CDR2 sequences are KGHSH and LQKENI. DNA of the CDR3: TGTGCCAGCTCACCACCATCACTCAGGTGGGACACTGAAGCTTTCTTT. As protein: CASSPPSLRWDTEAFF.